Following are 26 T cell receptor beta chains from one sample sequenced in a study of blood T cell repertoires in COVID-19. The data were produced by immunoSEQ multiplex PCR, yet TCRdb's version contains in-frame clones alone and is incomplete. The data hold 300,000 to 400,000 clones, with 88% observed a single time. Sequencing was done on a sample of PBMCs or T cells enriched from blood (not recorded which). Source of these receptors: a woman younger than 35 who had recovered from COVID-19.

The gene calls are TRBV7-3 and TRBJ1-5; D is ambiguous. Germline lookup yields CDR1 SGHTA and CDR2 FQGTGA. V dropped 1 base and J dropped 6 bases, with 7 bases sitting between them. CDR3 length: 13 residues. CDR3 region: CASSLRPGQPQHF. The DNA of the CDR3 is TGTGCCAGCAGCTTAAGGCCGGGTCAGCCCCAGCATTTT. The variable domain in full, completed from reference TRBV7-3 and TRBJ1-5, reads GAGVSQTPSNKVTEKGKYVELRCDPISGHTALYWYRQSLGQGPEFLIYFQGTGAADDSGLPNDRFFAVRPEGSVSTLKIQRTERGDSAVYLCASSLRPGQPQHFGDGTRLSIL.

In nucleotides, the CDR3 is TGTGCCAGTAGTGACAGGGTGGGGAAACTGTTTTTT. It translates to CASSDRVGKLFF. J is TRBJ1-4 and V is TRBV19; 7 nucleotides agree with TRBD1. J was trimmed by 11 bases and V by 5 bases; bases with no gene match: 5. Germline CDR1 and CDR2: LNHDA and SQIVND (reference sequence). This CDR3 is built from 12 residues. Combining the CDR3 with reference TRBV19 and TRBJ1-4 gives the whole variable domain DGGITQSPKYLFRKEGQNVTLSCEQNLNHDAMYWYRQDPGQGLRLIYYSQIVNDFQKGDIAEGYSVSREKKESFPLTVTSAQKNPTAFYLCASSDRVGKLFFGSGTQLSVL.

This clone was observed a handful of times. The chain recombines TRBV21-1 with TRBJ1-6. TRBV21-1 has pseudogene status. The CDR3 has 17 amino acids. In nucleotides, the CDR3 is TGTGCCAGCCGAAAAAAGGGAGGGAGGGCCTATAATTCACCCCTCCACTTT. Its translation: CASRKKGGRAYNSPLHF.

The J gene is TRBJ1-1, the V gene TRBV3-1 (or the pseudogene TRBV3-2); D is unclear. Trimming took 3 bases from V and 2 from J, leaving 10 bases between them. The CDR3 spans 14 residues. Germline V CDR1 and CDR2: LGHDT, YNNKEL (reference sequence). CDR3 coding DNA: TGTGCCAGCAGCCACCTACAGCTTAACACTGAAGCTTTCTTT. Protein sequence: CASSHLQLNTEAFF.

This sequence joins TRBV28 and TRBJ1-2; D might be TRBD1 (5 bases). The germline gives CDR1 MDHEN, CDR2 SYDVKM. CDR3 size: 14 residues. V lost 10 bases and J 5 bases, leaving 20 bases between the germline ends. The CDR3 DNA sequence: TGTGCCATCCGACGAATGGGGCAGCTATATGGCTACACCTTC. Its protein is CAIRRMGQLYGYTF.

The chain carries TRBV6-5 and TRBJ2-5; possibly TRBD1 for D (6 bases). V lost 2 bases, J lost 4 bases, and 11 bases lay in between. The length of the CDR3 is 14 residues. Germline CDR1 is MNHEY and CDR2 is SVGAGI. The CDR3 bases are TGTGCCAGCAGTTACCCTCCCAGGGGAGAGACCCAGTACTTC. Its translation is CASSYPPRGETQYF.

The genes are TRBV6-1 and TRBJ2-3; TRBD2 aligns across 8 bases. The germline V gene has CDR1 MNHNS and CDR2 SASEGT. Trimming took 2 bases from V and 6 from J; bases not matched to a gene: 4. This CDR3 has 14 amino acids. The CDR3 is CASSESGGDDTQYF. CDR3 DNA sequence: TGTGCCAGCAGTGAAAGCGGGGGTGACGATACGCAGTATTTT.

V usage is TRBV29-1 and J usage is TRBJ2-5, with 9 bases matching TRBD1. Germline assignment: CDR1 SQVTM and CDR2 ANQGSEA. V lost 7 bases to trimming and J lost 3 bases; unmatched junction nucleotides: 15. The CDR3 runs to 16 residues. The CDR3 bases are TGCAGCGCCGCACGGGACAGGGACATTTGGGAAGAGACCCAGTACTTC. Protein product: CSAARDRDIWEETQYF.

The CDR3 reads CASSEGVGRGKETQYF. The CDR3 coding sequence is TGTGCCAGCAGTGAAGGGGTAGGCAGGGGGAAAGAGACCCAGTACTTC. The chain joins TRBV2 to TRBJ2-5, with 7 bases fitting TRBD1. The V gene end was trimmed by 1 base and the J gene end by 3 bases; junction bases not matched to a gene: 8. The germline V gene has CDR1 SNHLY and CDR2 FYNNEI. This CDR3 has 16 amino acids.

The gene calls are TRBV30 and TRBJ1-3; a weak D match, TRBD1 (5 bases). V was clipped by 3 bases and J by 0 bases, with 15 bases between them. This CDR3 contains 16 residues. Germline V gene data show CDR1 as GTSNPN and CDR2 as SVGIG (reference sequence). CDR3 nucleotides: TGTGCCTGGAGGGCGGGGGGGACCCCCTCTGGAAACACCATATATTTT. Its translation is CAWRAGGTPSGNTIYF.

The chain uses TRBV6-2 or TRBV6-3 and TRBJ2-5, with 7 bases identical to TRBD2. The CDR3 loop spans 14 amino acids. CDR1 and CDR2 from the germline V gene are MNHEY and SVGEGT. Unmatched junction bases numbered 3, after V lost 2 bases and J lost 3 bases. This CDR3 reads CASSYLAGEETQYF. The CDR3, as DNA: TGTGCCAGCAGTTACCTGGCGGGGGAAGAGACCCAGTACTTC.

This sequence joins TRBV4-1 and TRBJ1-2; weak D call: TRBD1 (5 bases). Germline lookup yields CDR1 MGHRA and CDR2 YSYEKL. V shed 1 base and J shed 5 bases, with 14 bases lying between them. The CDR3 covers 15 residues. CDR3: CASSQGGGALYGYTF. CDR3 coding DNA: TGCGCCAGCAGCCAAGGGGGAGGGGCGCTTTATGGCTACACCTTC.

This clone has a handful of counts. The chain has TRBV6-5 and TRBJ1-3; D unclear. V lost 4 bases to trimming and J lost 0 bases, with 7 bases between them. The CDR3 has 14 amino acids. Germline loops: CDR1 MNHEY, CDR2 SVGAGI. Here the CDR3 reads CASSSKLSGNTIYF. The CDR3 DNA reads TGTGCCAGCAGTTCCAAGCTCTCTGGAAACACCATATATTTT.

CDR3 residues: CAWSLNRGRVDGYTF. The CDR3 region has the DNA TGTGCCTGGAGCCTAAACAGGGGTAGAGTGGATGGCTACACCTTC. V is TRBV30 and J is TRBJ1-2, with 7 positions matching TRBD1. Trimming took 3 bases from V and 6 from J; bases not matched to a gene: 13. The CDR3 contains 15 residues. Germline V gene lookup returns CDR1 GTSNPN and CDR2 SVGIG (reference sequence).

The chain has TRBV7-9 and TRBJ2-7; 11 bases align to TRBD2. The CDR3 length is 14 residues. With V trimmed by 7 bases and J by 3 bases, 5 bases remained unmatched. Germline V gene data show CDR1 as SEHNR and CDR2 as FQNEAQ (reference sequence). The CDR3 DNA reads TGTGCCAGCACTAGCGGGGGGAATTACTACGAGCAGTACTTC. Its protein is CASTSGGNYYEQYF. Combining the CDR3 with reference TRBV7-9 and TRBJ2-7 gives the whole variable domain DTGVSQNPRHKITKRGQNVTFRCDPISEHNRLYWYRQTLGQGPEFLTYFQNEAQLEKSRLLSDRFSAERPKGSFSTLEIQRTEQGDSAMYLCASTSGGNYYEQYFGPGTRLTVT.

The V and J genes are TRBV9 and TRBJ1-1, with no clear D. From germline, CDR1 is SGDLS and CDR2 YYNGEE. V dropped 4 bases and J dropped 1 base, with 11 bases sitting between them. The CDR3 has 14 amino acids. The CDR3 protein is CASSTGFSNTEAFF. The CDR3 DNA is TGTGCCAGCAGCACGGGTTTTTCGAACACTGAAGCTTTCTTT.

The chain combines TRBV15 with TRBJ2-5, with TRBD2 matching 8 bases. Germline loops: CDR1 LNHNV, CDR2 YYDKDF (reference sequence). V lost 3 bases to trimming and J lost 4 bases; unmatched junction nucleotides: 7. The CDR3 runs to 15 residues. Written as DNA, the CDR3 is TGTGCCACCAGCAGTCCCGGGACTAGAGGAGAGACCCAGTACTTC. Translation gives CATSSPGTRGETQYF.

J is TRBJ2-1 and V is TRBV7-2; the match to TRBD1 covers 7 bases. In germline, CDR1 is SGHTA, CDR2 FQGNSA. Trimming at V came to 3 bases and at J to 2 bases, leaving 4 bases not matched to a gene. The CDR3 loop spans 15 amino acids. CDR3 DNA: TGTGCCAGCAGCTTGACCAGGGGGACCTACAATGAGCAGTTCTTC. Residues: CASSLTRGTYNEQFF.

The CDR3 region is CASSGQGYGGYTF. The CDR3 nucleotides read TGTGCCAGCAGCGGACAGGGATATGGTGGCTACACCTTC. V usage is TRBV6-5 and J usage is TRBJ1-2; 8 nucleotides line up with TRBD1. The germline gives CDR1 MNHEY, CDR2 SVGAGI. The V gene end was trimmed by 6 bases and the J gene end by 7 bases; junction bases not matched to a gene: 7. The CDR3 has 13 amino acids.

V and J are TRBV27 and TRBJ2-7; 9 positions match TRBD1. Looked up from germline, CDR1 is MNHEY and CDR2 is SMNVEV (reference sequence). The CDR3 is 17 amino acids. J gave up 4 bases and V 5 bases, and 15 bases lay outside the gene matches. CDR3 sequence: CASSPLITGGAAYEQYF. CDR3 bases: TGTGCCAGCAGTCCATTAATAACAGGGGGCGCGGCGTACGAGCAGTACTTC.

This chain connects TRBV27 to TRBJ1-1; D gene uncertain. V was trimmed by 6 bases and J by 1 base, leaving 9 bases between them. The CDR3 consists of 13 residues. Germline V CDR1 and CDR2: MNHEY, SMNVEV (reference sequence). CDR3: CASRSSWNTEAFF. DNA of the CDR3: TGTGCCAGCAGGAGTTCCTGGAACACTGAAGCTTTCTTT.

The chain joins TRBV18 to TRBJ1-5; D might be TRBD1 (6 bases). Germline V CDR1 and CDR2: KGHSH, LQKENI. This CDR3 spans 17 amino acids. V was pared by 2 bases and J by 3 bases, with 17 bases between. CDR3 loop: CASSPWTVGYDNQPQHF. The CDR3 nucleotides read TGTGCCAGCTCACCATGGACAGTTGGATACGACAATCAGCCCCAGCATTTT.

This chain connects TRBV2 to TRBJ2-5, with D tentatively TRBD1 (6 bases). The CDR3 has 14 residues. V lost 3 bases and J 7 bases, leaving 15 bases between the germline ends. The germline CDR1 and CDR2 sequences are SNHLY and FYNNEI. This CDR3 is CASSDPPGEGTQYF. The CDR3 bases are TGTGCCAGCAGTGATCCCCCAGGGGAAGGGACCCAGTACTTC.

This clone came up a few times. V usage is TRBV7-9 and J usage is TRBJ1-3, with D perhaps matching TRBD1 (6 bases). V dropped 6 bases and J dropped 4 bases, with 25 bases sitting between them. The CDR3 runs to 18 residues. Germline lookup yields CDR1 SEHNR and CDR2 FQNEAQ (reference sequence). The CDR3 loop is CASRPRAGQGMRGNTIYF. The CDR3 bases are TGTGCCAGCAGACCTCGTGCAGGGCAGGGGATGAGGGGAAACACCATATATTTT.

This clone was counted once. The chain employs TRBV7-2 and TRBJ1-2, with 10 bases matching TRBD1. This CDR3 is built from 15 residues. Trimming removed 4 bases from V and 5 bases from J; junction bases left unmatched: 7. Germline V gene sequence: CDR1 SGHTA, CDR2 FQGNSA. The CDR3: CASSSFPGQGYGYTF. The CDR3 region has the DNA TGTGCCAGCAGCTCCTTTCCGGGACAGGGGTATGGCTACACCTTC.

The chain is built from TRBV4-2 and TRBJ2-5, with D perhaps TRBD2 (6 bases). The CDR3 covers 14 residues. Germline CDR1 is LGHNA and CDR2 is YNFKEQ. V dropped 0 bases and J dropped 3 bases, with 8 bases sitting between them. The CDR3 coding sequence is TGTGCCAGCAGCCAAGATTGGAGGGAAGAGACCCAGTACTTC. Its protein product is CASSQDWREETQYF.